The clone carrying this T cell receptor (beta chain) has ten or more counts. What it binds is not known. Over 95% purity was reached by all sorted populations. Germline loops: CDR1 SGHRS, CDR2 YFSETQ. V was trimmed by 2 bases and J by 0 bases, leaving 5 bases between them. This CDR3 has 13 amino acids. This sample was taken from a study of beta chain features in type 1 diabetes. The investigators reverse transcribed all of the isolated RNA, so they sequenced expressed TCRB transcripts. TCRdb's copy holds only in-frame clones and misses some; the assay was immunoSEQ multiplex PCR. The sample carries fewer than 400,000 clones, under 8.5% recorded once. Points from the study as a whole: Whether TCRB rearrangement is influenced by HLA type was left unresolved in this analysis.

The source of this sequence is a young woman in good health. What was sequenced was central memory CD4+ T cells from blood. The rearrangement joins TRBV5-1 to TRBJ1-1; D call uncertain. CDR3 coding DNA: TGCGCCAGCAGCTTCAGGCTGAACACTGAAGCTTTCTTT. Its translation is CASSFRLNTEAFF.